The subject of this entry is one T cell receptor (beta chain). The antigen this receptor binds is unknown. The sample holds no much larger clone one base away, and base qualities are not on file. Library method: RT-PCR. The run used an Illumina HiSeq 2500. Starting from the raw public reads, TCRdb applied fastp trimming at Q25, assembled clones with MiXCR and retained in-frame beta chains. Each CDR3 protein gets just one entry, which takes the most common genes and DNA from the rows behind it. The sample table shows around 490,000 distinct CDR3 sequences, and under 9% are seen once. 13% of the sample is in the top ten clones. The data were taken from a study of response to subunit inactivated influenza vaccine listed by TCRdb under 2018. In terms of the full investigation: Deep quantitative T cell receptor repertoire profiling was used in the study to track responses to a trivalent subunit inactivated influenza vaccine.

The full study reports these points: It was suggested by the authors that each seasonal influenza vaccination may recruit only a limited number of new T cells.

This TCR was sampled from a man in his fifties or sixties who received an inactivated influenza vaccine. Donor details come from another sample of the same person, matched by shared clones. The sample was PBMCs from blood, taken 23 months after vaccination.

The CDR3 has the sequence CSARQGWDQPQHF. The DNA sequence is given as TGCAGTGCTCGACAGGGATGGGATCAGCCCCAGCATTTT. The chain uses TRBV20-1 and TRBJ1-5, and TRBD1 aligns with 7 junction nucleotides. Trimming takes 5 bases off V and 5 bases off J; junction bases not matched to a gene: 6. The cysteine opens and the phenylalanine closes a CDR3 of 13 amino acids. Here the CDR3 DNA is all that survives: 39 bases in frame from base 1. CDR1 and CDR2 (DFQATT, SNEGSKA) derive from the germline V gene (reference sequence).